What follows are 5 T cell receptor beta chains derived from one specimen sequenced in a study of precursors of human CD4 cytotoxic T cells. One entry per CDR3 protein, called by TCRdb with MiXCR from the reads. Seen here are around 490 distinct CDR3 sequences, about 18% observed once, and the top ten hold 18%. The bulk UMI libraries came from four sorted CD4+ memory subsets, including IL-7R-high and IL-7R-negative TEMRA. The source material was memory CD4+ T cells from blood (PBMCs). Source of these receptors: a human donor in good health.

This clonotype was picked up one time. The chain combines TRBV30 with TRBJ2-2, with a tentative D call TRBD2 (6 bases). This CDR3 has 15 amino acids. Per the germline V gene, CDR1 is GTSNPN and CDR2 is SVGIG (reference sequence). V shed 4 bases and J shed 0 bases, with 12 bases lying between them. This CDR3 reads CAWTLGLANTGELFF. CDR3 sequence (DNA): TGTGCCTGGACCTTGGGACTTGCGAACACCGGGGAGCTGTTTTTT.

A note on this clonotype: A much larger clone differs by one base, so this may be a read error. CDR3 sequence (DNA): TGTGCCAGCAGCGGACTAGCGGGACCGGAGGCCCAGTACTTC. Protein: CASSGLAGPEAQYF. The chain has TRBV9 and TRBJ2-5, with TRBD2 identical over 11 bases. This CDR3 is built from 14 residues. Germline-derived CDR1 and CDR2 are SGDLS and YYNGEE. Unmatched junction bases numbered 7, after V lost 3 bases and J lost 9 bases.

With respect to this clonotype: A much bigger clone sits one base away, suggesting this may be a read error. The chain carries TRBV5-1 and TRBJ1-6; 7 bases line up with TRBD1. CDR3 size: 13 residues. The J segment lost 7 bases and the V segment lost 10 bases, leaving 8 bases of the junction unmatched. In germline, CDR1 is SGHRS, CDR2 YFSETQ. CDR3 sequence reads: CACGQEDNSPLHF. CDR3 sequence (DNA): TGCGCCTGTGGACAGGAAGACAATTCACCCCTCCACTTT.

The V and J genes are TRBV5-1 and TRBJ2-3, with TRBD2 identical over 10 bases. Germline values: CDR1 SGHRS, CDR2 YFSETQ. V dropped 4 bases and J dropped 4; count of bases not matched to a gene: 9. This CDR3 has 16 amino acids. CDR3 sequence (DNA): TGCGCCAGCAGCAGCTCTAGCGGGAGTGAGGCAGATACGCAGTATTTT. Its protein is CASSSSSGSEADTQYF. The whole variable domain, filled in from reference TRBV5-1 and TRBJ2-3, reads KAGVTQTPRYLIKTRGQQVTLSCSPISGHRSVSWYQQTPGQGLQFLFEYFSETQRNKGNFPGRFSGRQFSNSRSEMNVSTLELGDSALYLCASSSSSGSEADTQYFGPGTRLTVL.

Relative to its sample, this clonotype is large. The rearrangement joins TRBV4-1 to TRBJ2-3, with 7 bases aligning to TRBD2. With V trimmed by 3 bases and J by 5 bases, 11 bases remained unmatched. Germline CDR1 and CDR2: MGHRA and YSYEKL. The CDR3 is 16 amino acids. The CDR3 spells CASSHRAGVDGDTQYF. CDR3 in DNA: TGCGCCAGCAGCCACCGGGCGGGAGTTGACGGAGATACGCAGTATTTT.